What follows are 5 T cell receptor beta chains derived from one specimen sequenced in a study of technical replicates of blood from several donors. Generated by immunoSEQ multiplex PCR, the TCRdb table keeps only in-frame clones and is missing some. The sample holds about 82,000 clones, around 94% seen once. The sequencing input was T cells isolated from PBMCs. The origin of the receptors is a human donor in good health.

This sequence joins TRBV19 and TRBJ2-2; 7 nucleotides match TRBD1. CDR3 length: 17 residues. V lost 6 bases to trimming and J lost 5 bases; unmatched junction nucleotides: 15. Looked up from germline, CDR1 is LNHDA and CDR2 is SQIVND (reference sequence). The CDR3 region has the DNA TGTGCCAGTAGCCCAAGGCTGACAGGGCCCACTACCGGGGAGCTGTTTTTT. As protein: CASSPRLTGPTTGELFF.

The genes are TRBV6-4 and TRBJ2-7, with 9 bases lining up with TRBD2. Germline V gene lookup returns CDR1 MRHNA and CDR2 SNTAGT. V trimming: 2 bases; J trimming: 6 bases; junction bases outside the gene matches: 8. This CDR3 is built from 15 residues. CDR3: CASSDGREGRSEQYF. The CDR3 nucleotides are TGTGCCAGCAGTGACGGGCGGGAGGGCCGAAGCGAGCAGTACTTC.

J is TRBJ2-7 and V is TRBV4-2; 9 bases match TRBD2. CDR1 and CDR2 (germline): LGHNA, YNFKEQ. V gave up 0 bases and J gave up 4 bases; unmatched junction bases: 4. The CDR3 runs to 15 residues. As DNA, the CDR3 is TGTGCCAGCAGCCAAGATACGCGGGAGGGATACGAGCAGTACTTC. Encoded protein: CASSQDTREGYEQYF.

The V and J genes are TRBV30 and TRBJ1-2, with TRBD1 identical over 7 bases. Unmatched junction bases numbered 2, after V lost 1 base and J lost 3 bases. The germline gives CDR1 GTSNPN, CDR2 SVGIG (reference sequence). This CDR3 has 13 amino acids. The CDR3 loop is CAWSDRGDYGYTF. As DNA, the CDR3 is TGTGCCTGGAGTGACAGGGGTGACTATGGCTACACCTTC.

The chain employs TRBV2 and TRBJ2-7; 8 positions agree with TRBD1. The CDR3 sequence is 14 residues long. Germline V gene lookup returns CDR1 SNHLY and CDR2 FYNNEI. The junction had 8 bases not matched to a gene; V was cut back by 5 bases and J by 5 bases. This CDR3 is CASSLGQGGDEQYF. CDR3 DNA: TGTGCCAGCAGTCTCGGACAGGGAGGCGACGAGCAGTACTTC.